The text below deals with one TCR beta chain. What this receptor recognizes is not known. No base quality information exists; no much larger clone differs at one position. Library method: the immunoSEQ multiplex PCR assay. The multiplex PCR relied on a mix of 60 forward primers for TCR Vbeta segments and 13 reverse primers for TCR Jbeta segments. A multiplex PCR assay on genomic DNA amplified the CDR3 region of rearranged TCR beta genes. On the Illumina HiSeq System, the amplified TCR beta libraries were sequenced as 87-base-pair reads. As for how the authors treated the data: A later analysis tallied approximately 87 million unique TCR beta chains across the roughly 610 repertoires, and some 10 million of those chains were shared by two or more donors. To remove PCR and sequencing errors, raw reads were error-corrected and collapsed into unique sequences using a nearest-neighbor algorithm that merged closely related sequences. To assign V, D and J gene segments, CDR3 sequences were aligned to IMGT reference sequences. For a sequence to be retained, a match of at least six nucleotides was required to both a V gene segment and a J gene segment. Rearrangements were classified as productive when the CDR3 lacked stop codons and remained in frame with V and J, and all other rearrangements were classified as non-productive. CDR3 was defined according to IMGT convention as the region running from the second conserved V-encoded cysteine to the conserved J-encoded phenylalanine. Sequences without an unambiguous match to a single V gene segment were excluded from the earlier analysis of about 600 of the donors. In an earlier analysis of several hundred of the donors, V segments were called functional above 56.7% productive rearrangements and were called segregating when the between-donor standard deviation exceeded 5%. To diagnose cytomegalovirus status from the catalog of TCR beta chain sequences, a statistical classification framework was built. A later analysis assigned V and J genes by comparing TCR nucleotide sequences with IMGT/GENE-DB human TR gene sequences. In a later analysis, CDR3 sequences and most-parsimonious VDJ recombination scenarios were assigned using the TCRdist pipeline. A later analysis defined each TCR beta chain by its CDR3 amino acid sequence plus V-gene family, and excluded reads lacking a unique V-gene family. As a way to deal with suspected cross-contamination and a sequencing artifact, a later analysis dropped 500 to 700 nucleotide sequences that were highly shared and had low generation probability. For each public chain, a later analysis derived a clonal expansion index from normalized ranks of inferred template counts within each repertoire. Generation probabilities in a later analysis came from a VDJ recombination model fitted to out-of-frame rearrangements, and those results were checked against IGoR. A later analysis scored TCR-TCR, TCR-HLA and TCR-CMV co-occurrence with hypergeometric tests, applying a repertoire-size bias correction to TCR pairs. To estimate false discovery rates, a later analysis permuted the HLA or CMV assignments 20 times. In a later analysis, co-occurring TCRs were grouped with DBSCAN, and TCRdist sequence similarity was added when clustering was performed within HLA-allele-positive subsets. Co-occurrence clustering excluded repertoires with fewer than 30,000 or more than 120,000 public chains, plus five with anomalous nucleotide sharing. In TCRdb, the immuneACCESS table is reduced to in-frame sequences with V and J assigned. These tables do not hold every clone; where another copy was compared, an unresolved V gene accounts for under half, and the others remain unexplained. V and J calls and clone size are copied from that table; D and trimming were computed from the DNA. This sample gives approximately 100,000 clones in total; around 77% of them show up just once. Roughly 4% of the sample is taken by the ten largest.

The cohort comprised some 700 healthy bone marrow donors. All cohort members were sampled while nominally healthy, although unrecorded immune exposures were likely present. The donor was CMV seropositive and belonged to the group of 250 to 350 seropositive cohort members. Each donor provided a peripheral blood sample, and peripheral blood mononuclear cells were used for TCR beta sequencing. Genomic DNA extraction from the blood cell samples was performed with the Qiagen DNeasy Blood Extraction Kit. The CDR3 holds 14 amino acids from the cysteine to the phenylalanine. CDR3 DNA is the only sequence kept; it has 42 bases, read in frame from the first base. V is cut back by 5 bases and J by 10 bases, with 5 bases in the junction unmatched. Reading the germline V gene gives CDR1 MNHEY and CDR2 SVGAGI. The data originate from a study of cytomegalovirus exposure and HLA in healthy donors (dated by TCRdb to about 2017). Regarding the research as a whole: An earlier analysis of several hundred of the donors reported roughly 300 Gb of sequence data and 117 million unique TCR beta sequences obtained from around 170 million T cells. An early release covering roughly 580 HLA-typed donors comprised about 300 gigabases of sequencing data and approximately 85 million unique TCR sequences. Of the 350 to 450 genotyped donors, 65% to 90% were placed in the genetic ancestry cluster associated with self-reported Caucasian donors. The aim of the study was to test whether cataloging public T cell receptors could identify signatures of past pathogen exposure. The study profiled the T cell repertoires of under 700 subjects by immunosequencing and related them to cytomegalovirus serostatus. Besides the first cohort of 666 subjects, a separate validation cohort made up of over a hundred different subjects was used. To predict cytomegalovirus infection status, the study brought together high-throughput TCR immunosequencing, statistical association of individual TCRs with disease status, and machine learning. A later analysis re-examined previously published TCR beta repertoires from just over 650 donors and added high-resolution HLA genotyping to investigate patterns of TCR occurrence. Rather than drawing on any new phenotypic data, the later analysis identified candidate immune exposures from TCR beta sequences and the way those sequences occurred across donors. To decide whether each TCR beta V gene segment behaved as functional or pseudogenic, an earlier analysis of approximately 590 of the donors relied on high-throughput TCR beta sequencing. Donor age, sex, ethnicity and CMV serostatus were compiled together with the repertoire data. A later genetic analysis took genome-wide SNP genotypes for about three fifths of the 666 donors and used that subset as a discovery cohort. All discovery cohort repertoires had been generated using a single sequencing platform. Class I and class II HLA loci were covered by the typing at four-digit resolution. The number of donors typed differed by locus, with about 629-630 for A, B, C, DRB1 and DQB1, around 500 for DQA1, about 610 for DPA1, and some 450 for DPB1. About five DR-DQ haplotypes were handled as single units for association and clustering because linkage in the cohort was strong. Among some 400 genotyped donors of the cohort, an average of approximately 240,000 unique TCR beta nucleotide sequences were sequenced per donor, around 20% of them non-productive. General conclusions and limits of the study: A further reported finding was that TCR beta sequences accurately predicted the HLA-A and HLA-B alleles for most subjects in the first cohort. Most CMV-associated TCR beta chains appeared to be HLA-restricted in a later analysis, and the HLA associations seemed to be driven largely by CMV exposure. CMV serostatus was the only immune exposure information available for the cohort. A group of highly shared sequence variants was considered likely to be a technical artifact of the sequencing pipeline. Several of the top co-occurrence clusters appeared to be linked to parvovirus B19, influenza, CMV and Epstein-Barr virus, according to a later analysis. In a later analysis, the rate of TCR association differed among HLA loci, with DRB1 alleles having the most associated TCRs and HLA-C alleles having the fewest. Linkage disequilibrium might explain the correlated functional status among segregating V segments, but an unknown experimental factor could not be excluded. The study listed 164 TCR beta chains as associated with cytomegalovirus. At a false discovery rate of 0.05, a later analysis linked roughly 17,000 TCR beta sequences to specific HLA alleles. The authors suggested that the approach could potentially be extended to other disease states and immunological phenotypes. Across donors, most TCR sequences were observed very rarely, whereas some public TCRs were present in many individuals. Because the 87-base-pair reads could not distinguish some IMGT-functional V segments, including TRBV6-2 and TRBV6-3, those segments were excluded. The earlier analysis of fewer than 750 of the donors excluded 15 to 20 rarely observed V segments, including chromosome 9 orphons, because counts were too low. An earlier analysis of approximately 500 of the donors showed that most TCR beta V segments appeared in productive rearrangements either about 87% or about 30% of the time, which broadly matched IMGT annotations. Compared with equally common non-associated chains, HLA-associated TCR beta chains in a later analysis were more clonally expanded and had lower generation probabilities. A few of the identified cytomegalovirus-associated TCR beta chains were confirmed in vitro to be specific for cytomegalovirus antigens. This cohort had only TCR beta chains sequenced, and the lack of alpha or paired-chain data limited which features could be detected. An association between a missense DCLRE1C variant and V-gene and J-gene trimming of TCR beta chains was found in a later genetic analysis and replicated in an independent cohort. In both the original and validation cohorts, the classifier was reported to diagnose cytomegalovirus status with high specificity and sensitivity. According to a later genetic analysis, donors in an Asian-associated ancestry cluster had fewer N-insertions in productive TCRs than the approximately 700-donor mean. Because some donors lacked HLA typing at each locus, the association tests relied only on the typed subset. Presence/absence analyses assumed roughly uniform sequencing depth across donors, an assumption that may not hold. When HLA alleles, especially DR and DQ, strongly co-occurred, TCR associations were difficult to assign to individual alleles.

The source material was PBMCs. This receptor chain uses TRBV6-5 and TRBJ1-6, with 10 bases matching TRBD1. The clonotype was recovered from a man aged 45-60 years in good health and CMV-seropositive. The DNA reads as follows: TGTGCCAGCAGTCGGGACAGGGGTGTATCACCCCTCCACTTT. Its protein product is CASSRDRGVSPLHF.